These T cell receptor beta chains were read from a single sample in a study of CD8+ T cells in alopecia areata. The table came from immunoSEQ multiplex PCR; TCRdb's copy has only in-frame clones and leaves some out. The sample includes over 100,000 clones, 53% seen only once; the top ten take 0.46%. The specimen was CD4+ T cells sorted from blood, collected at week 4, from a patient treated with tofacitinib. The source of these receptors is a human donor with alopecia areata. The CDR3 runs from the conserved cysteine through the conserved F or W. D genes are given only for firm matches. A row's size may be missing; if present it is once, few, many or a size class.

d_gene	v_gene	j_gene	abundance	CDR3aa	CDR3nt
TRBD1	TRBV13	TRBJ2-7	-	CASSSGQQQGLYEQYF	TGTGCCAGCAGCTCGGGACAGCAGCAAGGGCTATACGAGCAGTACTTC
-	TRBV23-1	TRBJ1-4	-	CASGTGKLFF	TGCGCCAGTGGTACGGGAAAACTGTTTTTT
-	TRBV30	TRBJ1-1	few	CAWSRQFEAFF	TGTGCCTGGAGTCGTCAGTTTGAAGCTTTCTTT
-	TRBV30	TRBJ2-5	-	CAWSVNALETQYF	TGTGCCTGGAGTGTAAACGCCCTAGAGACCCAGTACTTC
TRBD1	TRBV2	TRBJ1-2	-	CASLQIRQGPKANYGYTF	TGTGCCAGCCTACAAATCAGACAGGGACCTAAAGCTAACTATGGCTACACCTTC
TRBD1	TRBV4-1	TRBJ1-2	-	CASSHPARGPRNYGYTF	TGCGCCAGCAGCCACCCCGCCAGGGGGCCCCGGAACTATGGCTACACCTTC
-	TRBV6-5	TRBJ1-1	-	CASSYEGLMNTEAFF	TGTGCCAGCAGTTACGAGGGGTTAATGAACACTGAAGCTTTCTTT
-	TRBV29-1	TRBJ1-6	few	CSVREANSPLHF	TGCAGCGTTCGGGAGGCAAATTCACCCCTCCACTTT
TRBD1	TRBV18	TRBJ1-1	few	CASSRGQGNTEAFF	TGTGCCAGCTCCCGAGGACAGGGGAACACTGAAGCTTTCTTT
TRBD1	TRBV10-2	TRBJ1-6	few	CASSPVVPGQGGVGSNSPLHF	TGCGCCAGCAGCCCTGTCGTCCCGGGACAGGGAGGAGTTGGTAGTAATTCACCCCTCCACTTT
TRBD1	TRBV29-1	TRBJ1-2	few	CSAAGTEF	TGCAGCGCTGCCGGGACAGAGTTC
-	TRBV7-2	TRBJ1-3	-	CASSPGRHGNTIYF	TGTGCCAGCAGCCCCGGTAGACACGGAAACACCATATATTTT
-	TRBV29-1	TRBJ2-7	few	CSVEDVAAEQYF	TGCAGCGTTGAAGATGTGGCCGCCGAGCAGTACTTC
-	TRBV5-1	TRBJ2-7	-	CASSPADTSYEQYF	TGCGCCAGCAGCCCGGCTGACACTAGCTACGAGCAGTACTTC
-	TRBV9	TRBJ2-3	-	CASSGEFEGATDTQYF	TGTGCCAGCAGCGGGGAGTTTGAGGGAGCCACAGATACGCAGTATTTT
-	TRBV27	TRBJ1-2	-	CASSLSLQSYGYTF	TGTGCCAGCAGTTTATCGTTGCAGTCCTATGGCTACACCTTC
TRBD1	TRBV28	TRBJ1-5	few	CASTWGQISNQPQHF	TGTGCCAGCACCTGGGGACAGATTAGCAATCAGCCCCAGCATTTT
TRBD1	TRBV30	TRBJ1-2	-	CAWSVLGTGGSDGYTF	TGTGCCTGGAGTGTACTAGGGACAGGGGGCAGCGATGGCTACACCTTC
-	TRBV7-9	TRBJ1-1	few	CASSDEGLNTEAFF	TGTGCCAGCAGTGACGAGGGATTGAACACTGAAGCTTTCTTT
-	TRBV7-3	TRBJ2-1	-	CASSPSTGGIGNEQFF	TGTGCCAGCAGCCCGTCGACGGGTGGAATCGGCAATGAGCAGTTCTTC
-	TRBV29-1	TRBJ1-5	-	CSVEVTRDQPQHF	TGCAGCGTTGAAGTGACCCGAGACCAGCCCCAGCATTTT
-	TRBV7-2	TRBJ2-5	few	CASSQGAVVETQYF	TGTGCCAGCAGCCAAGGCGCAGTCGTGGAGACCCAGTACTTC
-	TRBV30	TRBJ1-5	few	CAWTRGANQPQHF	TGTGCCTGGACCAGGGGAGCTAATCAGCCCCAGCATTTT
TRBD2	TRBV30	TRBJ2-5	-	CAWSVLAGGETQYF	TGTGCCTGGAGTGTACTAGCGGGGGGAGAGACCCAGTACTTC
-	TRBV27	TRBJ2-6	-	CASSPRSFRSGANVLTF	TGTGCCAGCAGTCCCCGGTCTTTCCGCTCTGGGGCCAACGTCCTGACTTTC
TRBD2	TRBV2	TRBJ2-2	few	CASSGTSGGLFTGELFF	TGTGCCAGCAGCGGGACTAGCGGGGGGCTCTTCACCGGGGAGCTGTTTTTT
-	TRBV14	TRBJ2-3	few	CASSLRRTDTQYF	TGTGCCAGCAGCCTTCGACGGACAGATACGCAGTATTTT
TRBD1	TRBV29-1	TRBJ2-7	few	CSVYPGQGRENEQYF	TGCAGCGTTTACCCCGGACAGGGGAGGGAGAACGAGCAGTACTTC
TRBD2	TRBV6-5	TRBJ2-7	-	CASSYSGTRAEQYF	TGTGCCAGCAGTTATTCCGGGACTAGGGCTGAGCAGTACTTC
-	TRBV29-1	TRBJ2-3	once	CSVEVGGSTDTQYF	TGCAGCGTTGAAGTTGGGGGTAGCACAGATACGCAGTATTTT
-	TRBV25-1	TRBJ1-4	-	CASASYGGGDEKLFF	TGTGCCAGCGCCTCCTATGGGGGAGGGGATGAAAAACTGTTTTTT
TRBD2	TRBV30	TRBJ2-3	-	CAWSVAGGLGDTQYF	TGTGCCTGGAGTGTAGCGGGGGGGCTGGGAGATACGCAGTATTTT
-	TRBV5-1	TRBJ1-1	-	CASSLDGKAFF	TGCGCCAGCAGCTTGGACGGTAAAGCTTTCTTT
-	TRBV29-1	TRBJ1-1	-	CSGEDIGTFEAFF	TGCAGCGGGGAAGACATCGGGACATTTGAAGCTTTCTTT
TRBD2	TRBV14	TRBJ2-1	-	CASSQLAGGPLSYNEQFF	TGTGCCAGCAGCCAACTAGCGGGAGGGCCATTATCCTACAATGAGCAGTTCTTC
-	TRBV2	TRBJ2-1	-	CASSETGTGGHLEQFF	TGTGCCAGCAGTGAGACAGGGACGGGAGGGCACCTTGAGCAGTTCTTC
TRBD1	TRBV6-1	TRBJ1-5	-	CASSEAQGAVNQPQHF	TGTGCCAGCAGTGAAGCACAGGGGGCGGTCAATCAGCCCCAGCATTTT
-	TRBV29-1	TRBJ1-1	-	CSVERDLAEAFF	TGCAGCGTTGAACGGGACCTGGCGGAAGCTTTCTTT
-	TRBV29-1	TRBJ1-5	many	CSVADGFLGNQPQHF	TGCAGCGTCGCTGACGGGTTCCTTGGCAATCAGCCCCAGCATTTT
-	TRBV4-2	TRBJ2-1	few	CASSETLNEQFF	TGTGCCAGCAGCGAAACCCTTAATGAGCAGTTCTTC
-	TRBV4-2	TRBJ2-1	-	CASSQEDEQFF	TGTGCCAGCAGCCAAGAGGATGAGCAGTTCTTC
TRBD2	TRBV5-4	TRBJ2-2	few	CASSLGLAQTGELFF	TGTGCCAGCAGCTTGGGACTAGCTCAAACCGGGGAGCTGTTTTTT
-	TRBV10-1	TRBJ1-5	few	CASSDEGLTYYSNQPQHF	TGCGCCAGCAGTGATGAGGGTTTGACTTATTATAGCAATCAGCCCCAGCATTTT
-	TRBV6-5	TRBJ1-1	-	CASSYSWRGDTEAFF	TGTGCCAGCAGTTACTCGTGGAGAGGAGACACTGAAGCTTTCTTT
-	TRBV11-2	TRBJ2-2	few	CASSRQGANTGELFF	TGTGCCAGCAGCAGGCAGGGCGCGAACACCGGGGAGCTGTTTTTT
TRBD1	TRBV25-1	TRBJ1-4	-	CASSISLTGRREKLFF	TGTGCCAGCAGTATTTCCCTGACAGGGCGGAGGGAAAAACTGTTTTTT
-	TRBV29-1	TRBJ2-7	-	CSVGPRLSSYEQYF	TGCAGCGTTGGTCCCCGATTGAGCTCCTACGAGCAGTACTTC
TRBD1	TRBV5-1	TRBJ2-7	once	CASSSQGPYEQYF	TGCGCCAGCAGCTCACAGGGGCCCTACGAGCAGTACTTC
-	TRBV30	TRBJ2-5	-	CAWSWYRSNQETQYF	TGTGCCTGGAGTTGGTACAGGTCAAACCAAGAGACCCAGTACTTC
-	TRBV29-1	TRBJ2-7	few	CSVDDSSYEQYF	TGCAGCGTTGACGACAGCTCCTACGAGCAGTACTTC
TRBD1	TRBV9	TRBJ2-2	-	CASSVVTGSGELFF	TGTGCCAGCAGCGTAGTGACAGGGTCAGGGGAGCTGTTTTTT
TRBD2	TRBV19	TRBJ2-5	-	CASSMSGGTSWETQYF	TGTGCCAGTAGTATGAGCGGGGGTACTTCGTGGGAGACCCAGTACTTC
TRBD1	TRBV6-6	TRBJ2-3	-	CASSRQGSTDTQYF	TGTGCCAGCAGTCGACAGGGAAGCACAGATACGCAGTATTTT
-	TRBV11-2	TRBJ1-1	once	CASSLERHLRGGTEAFF	TGTGCCAGCAGCTTAGAGAGACACCTGAGAGGGGGGACTGAAGCTTTCTTT
-	TRBV11-2	TRBJ2-7	-	CASSLEALREQYF	TGTGCCAGCAGCTTAGAGGCCCTGAGGGAGCAGTACTTC
TRBD2	TRBV5-1	TRBJ2-1	few	CASSLVAGASYNEQFF	TGCGCCAGCAGCTTGGTTGCGGGAGCCTCCTACAATGAGCAGTTCTTC
TRBD2	TRBV6-5	TRBJ2-5	-	CASRPSGETQYF	TGTGCCAGCAGACCTAGCGGGGAGACCCAGTACTTC
-	TRBV18	TRBJ2-4	-	CASSPMRGGENIQYF	TGTGCCAGCTCACCAATGAGGGGAGGAGAGAACATTCAGTACTTC
-	TRBV15	TRBJ1-4	-	CATSRQIDASTNEKLFF	TGTGCCACCAGCAGACAAATAGACGCGTCAACTAATGAAAAACTGTTTTTT